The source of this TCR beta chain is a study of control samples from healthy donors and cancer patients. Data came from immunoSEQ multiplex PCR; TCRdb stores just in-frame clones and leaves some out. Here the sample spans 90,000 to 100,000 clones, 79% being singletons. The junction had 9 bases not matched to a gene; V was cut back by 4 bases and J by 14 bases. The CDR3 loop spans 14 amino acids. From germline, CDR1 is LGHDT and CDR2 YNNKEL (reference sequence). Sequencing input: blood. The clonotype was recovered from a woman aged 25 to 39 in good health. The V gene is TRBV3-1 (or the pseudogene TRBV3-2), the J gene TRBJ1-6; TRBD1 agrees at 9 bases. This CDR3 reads CASSPILTGGALHF. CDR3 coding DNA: TGTGCCAGCAGCCCGATACTGACAGGGGGGGCCCTCCACTTT.